The rows below give T cell receptor beta chains drawn from one sample of a study of T cells in Graves' hyperthyroidism and ophthalmopathy. Each CDR3 protein is one row after TCRdb ran MiXCR on the multiplex PCR reads. This sample has hundreds of thousands of distinct CDR3 sequences, with about 14% found just once. Sequenced sample: blood. Receptors originate from a woman aged 25 to 45 with Graves' hyperthyroidism that later progressed to Graves' ophthalmopathy. The CDR3 runs from the conserved cysteine through the conserved F or W. D genes are given only for firm matches. Only part of the rows carry a size: once, few, many, or a class if the clone is expanded.

size | J | V | D | DNA | CDR3
- | TRBJ1-3 | TRBV12-3/TRBV12-4 | TRBD1 | TGTGCCAGCAGTCTAGGGGGCTTCGGAAACACCATATATTTT | CASSLGGFGNTIYF
many | TRBJ2-1 | TRBV19 | TRBD2 | TGTGCCAGTAGAGAAACGGGACTAGCGAGATTTAGCTCCTACAATGAGCAGTTCTTC | CASRETGLARFSSYNEQFF
- | TRBJ1-5 | TRBV30 | TRBD1 | TGTGCCTGGAGTGCGACAGGGGACAATCAGCCCCAGCATTTT | CAWSATGDNQPQHF
few | TRBJ2-7 | TRBV5-1 | - | TGCGCCAGCAGCTTGTCTGTGGGGCAGCTAGGCGCCTACGAGCAGTACTTC | CASSLSVGQLGAYEQYF
many | TRBJ1-3 | TRBV2 | TRBD1 | TGTGCCAGCAAAAACAGGGGCTCTGGAAACACCATATATTTT | CASKNRGSGNTIYF
many | TRBJ2-2 | TRBV11-1 | - | TGTGCCAGCAGCATACAGAGGCCCGGGGAGCTGTTTTTT | CASSIQRPGELFF
many | TRBJ1-4 | TRBV29-1 | - | TGCAGCGGGACCTCGACTAGTGATAATGAAAAACTGTTTTTT | CSGTSTSDNEKLFF
- | TRBJ2-2 | TRBV18 | TRBD2 | TGTGCCAGCTCACCGGAGTCACTAGCGGGACTTCTTGCGCGGGCCGGGGAGCTGTTTTTT | CASSPESLAGLLARAGELFF
many | TRBJ2-1 | TRBV27 | TRBD2 | TGTGCCAGCAGTCCCCTGACGGGGGGTAGGAATGAGCAGTTCTTC | CASSPLTGGRNEQFF
few | TRBJ2-1 | TRBV19 | TRBD1 | TGTGCCAGTAGTCCGGGACAGGGTCCCTACAATGAGCAGTTCTTC | CASSPGQGPYNEQFF